This TCR beta chain was retrieved from a study of brain T cells in children with intractable seizures (dated by TCRdb to the early 2020s). Background for the entire study: A NanoString immunology panel was first used to screen resected brain tissue from roughly 53 pediatric epilepsy surgery cases for immune gene transcripts. Of the roughly twelve selected surgery cases, pre-surgery blood was also sequenced for eight, so four had brain tissue only.

Comments on this clone: Its antigen has not been determined. Within one base of it there is no much larger clone, and no base qualities were kept.

What the time point label conveys for this sample: resected brain tissue, or blood drawn just prior to surgery. Surgery cases with the highest brain T cell transcript signatures were selected for TCR beta chain sequencing of brain tissue and, where available, blood. Patients had been treated with at least one anti-epileptic drug before surgery. TCR-sequenced patients were children with drug-resistant epilepsy due to tuberous sclerosis complex, focal cortical dysplasia, Rasmussen encephalitis or hemimegalencephaly. Blood samples were drawn just before the epilepsy surgery. The Monarch genomic DNA purification kit was used to extract bulk genomic DNA from unsorted brain tissue and from whole blood. The germline V gene supplies CDR1 KGHSH and CDR2 LQKENI. V was cut back by 0 bases and J by 2 bases, leaving a gap of 15 bases between them. The CDR3 spans 17 residues, from the cysteine through the phenylalanine. CDR3 DNA only is kept here, 51 bases in frame from base 1.

The immunoSEQ assay was applied to genomic DNA to generate the TCR beta chain sequences. Concerning the study's data processing: CDR3 sequences that did not begin with the conserved framework cysteine at position 104 were removed by hand. To get clonality, the normalized Shannon's Diversity Index was subtracted from one, giving values from 0 (maximal diversity) to 1 (oligoclonal). Chi-squared comparison-of-proportions tests assessed whether the same CDR3 differed in frequency between samples, such as brain versus blood. Public clonotypes were found by searching immuneACCESS, and the VDJdb browser was used to assess similarity to known antiviral clonotypes. TCRdb holds this immuneACCESS table with in-frame rearrangements only. Some clones are missing; in checked studies, unresolved V genes explain under half, and the rest has no known cause. Clonal size and the V and J genes are those of that table, whereas D and trimming came from the DNA. In all, the sample holds roughly 80,000 clones, and under 95% of those were seen once. The ten largest clones capture roughly 25% of the sample.

The full study reports these points: Because pre- and post-surgery blood were sequenced to different depths, clones absent from the pre-surgery sample may reflect undersampling. Viral specificity was inferred only from CDR3 sequence similarity, and patients' HCMV serostatus was unknown.

The sequence links TRBV18 to TRBJ2-3, with a tentative D call of TRBD1 or TRBD2, each matching 5 bases. The receptor's source is a girl aged 2-10 years with Rasmussen encephalitis and intractable seizures. The sample here was peripheral blood, taken at surgery. Here the CDR3 is given as CASSPPYGASPTDTQYF. The nucleotide sequence reads as follows: TGTGCCAGCTCACCACCGTACGGGGCGAGTCCCACAGATACGCAGTATTTT.